The 24 T cell receptor beta chains reported below all come from one sample, sequenced in a study of CD8 T cells in ankylosing spondylitis. Antigens of these TCRs are unknown. TCRdb reanalysed the 5' RACE reads using MiXCR and keeps one entry per CDR3 protein. The profile shows over 400,000 distinct CDR3 sequences, roughly 26% of them singletons. Study-wide results and caveats: A TCR beta motif of under 10 highly homologous variants appeared characteristic of ankylosing spondylitis blood.

Sequenced: blood, either unsorted or a sorted T cell fraction (not recorded which). The receptor source for this set is a male donor with ankylosing spondylitis.

This clonotype was counted a few times. This sequence joins TRBV3-1 and TRBJ2-5; D gene unclear. Germline assignment: CDR1 LGHDT and CDR2 YNNKEL (reference sequence). The CDR3 length is 14 residues. V lost 1 base and J 2 bases, leaving 8 bases between the germline ends. CDR3 protein: CASSQGAVQETQYF. The DNA for the CDR3 is TGTGCCAGCAGCCAAGGGGCAGTTCAAGAGACCCAGTACTTC.

The rearrangement joins TRBV11-3 to TRBJ2-1; tentative D call: TRBD1 (6 bases). This CDR3 has 13 residues. The germline V gene has CDR1 SGHNT and CDR2 YENEEA. Trimming took 1 base from V and 9 from J, leaving 10 bases between them. The CDR3 loop reads CASSLGGGSEQFF. CDR3 in DNA: TGTGCCAGCAGCTTAGGTGGGGGCAGTGAGCAGTTCTTC.

The chain has TRBV11-2 and TRBJ1-2; 9 bases are shared with TRBD1. Trimming took 5 bases from V and 4 from J; bases not matched to a gene: 5. From germline, CDR1 is SGHAT and CDR2 FQNNGV. The CDR3 runs to 14 residues. CDR3 nucleotide sequence: TGTGCCAGCAGCCCAGGACAGGGGCGCTATGGCTACACCTTC. Protein product: CASSPGQGRYGYTF.

This clonotype was detected only a few times. The CDR3, as DNA: TGCAGTGCTAGTTCAATGATAGCGGGAGCCGGGGAGCTGTTTTTT. Protein sequence: CSASSMIAGAGELFF. The chain couples TRBV20-1 to TRBJ2-2; TRBD2 matches 9 bases. V trimming: 3 bases; J trimming: 6 bases; junction bases outside the gene matches: 8. Germline loops: CDR1 DFQATT, CDR2 SNEGSKA (reference sequence). The CDR3 spans 15 residues.

The V gene is TRBV20-1, the J gene TRBJ2-1; 8 nucleotides line up with TRBD2. V dropped 6 bases and J dropped 10; count of bases not matched to a gene: 8. Germline CDR1 and CDR2: DFQATT and SNEGSKA (reference sequence). The CDR3 totals 12 residues. CDR3 nucleotides: TGCAGTGCAGCCGGACTAGCAAAAGAGCAGTTCTTC. This gives the protein CSAAGLAKEQFF.

This clonotype has only a few counts. The V gene is TRBV6-2 or TRBV6-3, the J gene TRBJ1-5, with D possibly matching TRBD1 (6 bases). The CDR3 loop spans 14 amino acids. In germline, CDR1 is MNHEY, CDR2 SVGEGT. V was shortened by 7 bases and J by 7 bases, with 17 bases between the two germline ends. This chain's CDR3 is CASTYGGAGQPQHF. The CDR3 DNA follows: TGTGCCAGCACCTATGGGGGGGCAGGGCAGCCCCAGCATTTT.

In this sample, this clonotype turned up a few times. This rearrangement joins TRBV5-1 to TRBJ2-3, with 9 bases aligning to TRBD2. CDR3 length: 15 residues. J lost 2 bases, V lost 0 bases, and 1 base had no gene match. Germline CDR1 reads SGHRS; CDR2 reads YFSETQ. The CDR3 nucleotides are TGCGCCAGCAGCTTGGTAGCGGGGGCCACAGATACGCAGTATTTT. It yields the protein CASSLVAGATDTQYF.

The chain combines TRBV20-1 with TRBJ2-3; D unresolved. The germline V gene encodes CDR1 DFQATT and CDR2 SNEGSKA (reference sequence). V shed 6 bases and J shed 2 bases, with 9 bases lying between them. There are 12 residues in the CDR3. The CDR3 DNA sequence: TGCAGTGCCTCTGCCCACACAGATACGCAGTATTTT. It yields the protein CSASAHTDTQYF.

The sample holds many counts of this clonotype. This chain joins TRBV18 and TRBJ2-3; D might be TRBD2 (5 bases). The CDR3 length is 12 residues. Looked up from germline, CDR1 is KGHSH and CDR2 is LQKENI. With 6 bases removed from V and 5 bases from J, the gap between germline ends came to 9 bases. The CDR3 loop reads CASSPGRDTQYF. The DNA for the CDR3 is TGTGCCAGCTCCCCGGGAAGAGATACGCAGTATTTT.

This clonotype was detected a few times. The chain carries TRBV7-2 and TRBJ2-1; 12 bases map to TRBD2. The CDR3 has 15 residues. J was trimmed by 5 bases and V by 3 bases; bases with no gene match: 2. Germline V lookup: CDR1 SGHTA, CDR2 FQGNSA. The CDR3: CASSFRTSGNNEQFF. The CDR3 bases are TGTGCCAGCAGCTTTCGGACTAGCGGGAACAATGAGCAGTTCTTC. The entire variable domain, with the rest obtained from reference TRBV7-2 and TRBJ2-1, is as follows: GAGVSQSPSNKVTEKGKDVELRCDPISGHTALYWYRQSLGQGLEFLIYFQGNSAPDKSGLPSDRFSAERTGGSVSTLTIQRTQQEDSAVYLCASSFRTSGNNEQFFGPGTRLTVL.

This clonotype was found a few times. The V call is TRBV5-1, the J call TRBJ2-1; 7 positions agree with TRBD1. CDR1 is SGHRS and CDR2 is YFSETQ in the germline V gene. The V segment lost 3 bases and the J segment 4 bases; nucleotides outside the gene matches: 10. The CDR3 runs to 16 residues. The CDR3 bases are TGCGCCAGCAGCTACGCTTCCGGGACAGCATACAATGAGCAGTTCTTC. It translates to CASSYASGTAYNEQFF.

The chain couples TRBV20-1 to TRBJ2-3; D call uncertain. The V gene lost 6 bases and the J gene lost 5 bases, with 15 bases spanning the gap. Germline CDR1 is DFQATT and CDR2 is SNEGSKA (reference sequence). The CDR3 loop spans 13 amino acids. CDR3 sequence reads: CSAPAGPGDTQYF. In nucleotides, the CDR3 is TGCAGTGCCCCCGCCGGGCCCGGAGATACGCAGTATTTT.

V usage is TRBV7-9 and J usage is TRBJ1-1; D unresolved. Trimming removed 5 bases at V and 0 bases at J, with 10 bases between. Germline loops: CDR1 SEHNR, CDR2 FQNEAQ (reference sequence). The CDR3 runs 14 residues. The CDR3 sequence: CASSPPRLNTEAFF. The CDR3 DNA sequence: TGTGCCAGCAGCCCACCCAGGTTGAACACTGAAGCTTTCTTT.

The chain carries TRBV6-1 and TRBJ2-2; 8 nucleotides line up with TRBD1. Per the germline V gene, CDR1 is MNHNS and CDR2 is SASEGT. The CDR3 is 15 amino acids. Trimming at V came to 7 bases and at J to 2 bases, leaving 6 bases not matched to a gene. The CDR3 loop reads CASITTGVNTGELFF. The CDR3 DNA is TGTGCCAGCATCACGACAGGGGTAAACACCGGGGAGCTGTTTTTT.

This clonotype was seen more than once but under ten times. This sequence joins TRBV5-1 and TRBJ1-1; possibly TRBD1 for D (6 bases). Germline CDR1 reads SGHRS; CDR2 reads YFSETQ. The CDR3 totals 15 residues. The germline V and J ends were trimmed by 4 bases and 0 bases, with 13 bases remaining between them. CDR3 sequence (DNA): TGCGCCAGCAGCCCTCTGGGGGCCCTGAACACTGAAGCTTTCTTT. It specifies CASSPLGALNTEAFF.

The genes are TRBV12-3 or TRBV12-4 and TRBJ2-1; maybe TRBD2 (6 bases). The CDR3 contains 15 residues. With 4 bases removed from V and 4 bases from J, the gap between germline ends came to 14 bases. The CDR3, as DNA: TGTGCCAGCAGTTCGGCAGGGACTCCTTACAATGAGCAGTTCTTC. Translation: CASSSAGTPYNEQFF.

This chain connects TRBV7-8 to TRBJ2-1; D possibly corresponds to TRBD2 (6 bases). Germline-derived CDR1 and CDR2 are SGHVS and FQNEAQ. The CDR3 consists of 14 residues. Trimming shortened V by 3 bases and J by 5 bases, and 11 bases separated the two germline ends. The DNA of the CDR3 is TGTGCCAGCAGCTTGGGGACTTTTAACAATGAGCAGTTCTTC. Its translation: CASSLGTFNNEQFF.

The V call is TRBV20-1, the J call TRBJ1-5, with D possibly matching TRBD1 (5 bases). Trimming cost V 1 base and J 2 bases, with 6 bases left between them. Germline V gives CDR1 DFQATT, CDR2 SNEGSKA (reference sequence). The CDR3 has 13 residues. This CDR3 is CSARVQGNQPQHF. The CDR3 nucleotides read TGCAGTGCTAGAGTACAGGGCAATCAGCCCCAGCATTTT.

This chain links TRBV6-5 with TRBJ1-1, with unresolved D. Looked up from germline, CDR1 is MNHEY and CDR2 is SVGAGI. The CDR3 loop spans 14 amino acids. With 2 bases removed from V and 1 base from J, the gap between germline ends came to 8 bases. In DNA form, the CDR3 reads TGTGCCAGCAGTTACAATGGGCCGAACACTGAAGCTTTCTTT. The encoded protein is CASSYNGPNTEAFF.

CDR3 region: CASSSRRMAYEQYF. The CDR3 DNA sequence: TGTGCCAGCAGCTCGCGACGGATGGCCTACGAGCAGTACTTC. This chain connects TRBV11-2 to TRBJ2-7; D gene uncertain. The CDR3 has 14 amino acids. Germline loops: CDR1 SGHAT, CDR2 FQNNGV. Trimming cost V 4 bases and J 2 bases, with 12 bases left between them.

This clonotype came up a few times. The chain recombines TRBV20-1 with TRBJ1-1; 7 nucleotides match TRBD1. J lost 0 bases, V lost 3 bases, and 1 base had no gene match. CDR3 length equals 13 residues. Germline loops: CDR1 DFQATT, CDR2 SNEGSKA (reference sequence). The CDR3 DNA reads as TGCAGTGCTAGGGGACAGATGAACACTGAAGCTTTCTTT. Translated: CSARGQMNTEAFF.

The V call is TRBV6-1, the J call TRBJ1-5; 9 nucleotides align to TRBD1. The CDR3 has 15 amino acids. Per germline, CDR1 MNHNS and CDR2 SASEGT. V was pared by 6 bases and J by 2 bases, with 5 bases of the junction left unmatched. CDR3 region: CASSVDRGGNQPQHF. The CDR3 nucleotides are TGTGCCAGCAGCGTTGACAGGGGGGGCAATCAGCCCCAGCATTTT.

This clonotype was recorded only once. The chain couples TRBV20-1 to TRBJ2-1, with 8 bases aligning to TRBD2. The CDR3 is 15 residues long. The germline V gene encodes CDR1 DFQATT and CDR2 SNEGSKA (reference sequence). Trimming removed 0 bases from V and 8 bases from J; junction bases left unmatched: 9. For the CDR3, the DNA is TGCAGTGCTAGAGATGCCAGCGGGGGTACGGATGAGCAGTTCTTC. Translated, it gives CSARDASGGTDEQFF.

The table lists this clonotype with a few counts. The rearrangement joins TRBV7-9 to TRBJ2-1; 11 nucleotides line up with TRBD2. Trimming at V came to 7 bases and at J to 7 bases, leaving 3 bases not matched to a gene. The CDR3 is made up of 13 amino acids. Germline V lookup: CDR1 SEHNR, CDR2 FQNEAQ (reference sequence). The CDR3 DNA is TGTGCCAGCACTAGGACTAGCGGGAATGAGCAGTTCTTC. It specifies CASTRTSGNEQFF.